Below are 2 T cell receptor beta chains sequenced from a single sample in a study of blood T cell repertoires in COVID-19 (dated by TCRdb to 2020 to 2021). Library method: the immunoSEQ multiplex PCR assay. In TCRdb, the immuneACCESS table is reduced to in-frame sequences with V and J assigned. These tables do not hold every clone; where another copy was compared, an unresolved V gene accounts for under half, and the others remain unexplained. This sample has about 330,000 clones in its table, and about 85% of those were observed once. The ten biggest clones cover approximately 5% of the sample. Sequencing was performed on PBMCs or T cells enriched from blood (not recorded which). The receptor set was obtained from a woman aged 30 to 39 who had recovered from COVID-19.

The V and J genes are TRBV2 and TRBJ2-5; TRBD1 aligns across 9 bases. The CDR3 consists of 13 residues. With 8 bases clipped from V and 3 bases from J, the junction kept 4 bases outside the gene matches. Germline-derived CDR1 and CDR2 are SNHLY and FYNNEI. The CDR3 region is CASLRDREETQYF. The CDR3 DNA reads TGTGCCAGCCTCCGGGACAGGGAAGAGACCCAGTACTTC.

The CDR3 DNA reads as TGTGCCAGCAGCCAAGAACAAGTCGGCGGAGAGACCCAGTACTTC. Translated: CASSQEQVGGETQYF. The chain recombines TRBV3-1 (or the pseudogene TRBV3-2) with TRBJ2-5, with no clear D. From germline, CDR1 is LGHDT and CDR2 YNNKEL (reference sequence). There are 15 residues in the CDR3. The V gene lost 0 bases and the J gene lost 4 bases, with 12 bases spanning the gap.